Described below is a single T cell receptor (beta chain) sequence and its context. Participant-given clinical history determined each cohort assignment. During the 2 weeks before they entered the study, exposed participants had met someone with a PCR-confirmed or clinician-diagnosed COVID-19 case. This record comes from a study of blood T cell repertoires in COVID-19. Study as a whole: Sources were T cells, B-cell-depleted T cells, or PBMCs; the material itself was cDNA or gDNA.

How the authors handled the data: Reference gene primer amplification gave estimated nucleated cell counts. The data were produced by immunoSEQ multiplex PCR, yet TCRdb's version contains in-frame clones alone and is incomplete. That table gives V, J and clone size, and the DNA gave D and trimming. The profile shows more than 110,000 clones, around 80% of them singletons. The germline V and J ends were trimmed by 8 bases and 6 bases, with 20 bases remaining between them. Germline loops: CDR1 SQVTM, CDR2 ANQGSEA. The CDR3 contains 14 residues. Source material: PBMCs or T cells enriched from blood (not recorded which). The clonotype originates from a woman under 30 who had been exposed to COVID-19. This chain connects TRBV29-1 to TRBJ2-4, with a possible D match to TRBD1 (6 bases). The CDR3 sequence is CSHPSNGGLNIQYF. The DNA for the CDR3 is TGCAGCCACCCCAGCAATGGGGGCCTAAACATTCAGTACTTC.